This T cell receptor (beta chain) was sequenced during a study of early T cells in non-severe SARS-CoV-2 infection. Germline CDR1 and CDR2: SGHAT and FQNNGV. The trim removed 11 bases at V and 4 bases at J, leaving 13 bases unmatched. The CDR3 consists of 14 residues. Unique molecular identifiers were attached to individual cDNA molecules. TCRdb reanalysed the 5' RACE reads using MiXCR and keeps one entry per CDR3 protein. In the table there are 54,000 or so distinct CDR3 sequences, around 5.6% of which are singletons. This clonotype was seen at least ten times. The chain couples TRBV11-2 to TRBJ1-2; 7 bases are shared with TRBD1. What was sequenced was whole blood. This receptor was identified in an adult who was a healthcare worker with PCR-confirmed SARS-CoV-2 infection or an uninfected control (not recorded which). The CDR3 nucleotides read TGTGCCGCGGGGGGGACAGAGCTTCGCTATGGCTACACCTTC. It encodes CAAGGTELRYGYTF.